This T cell receptor beta chain is drawn from a study of early T cells in non-severe SARS-CoV-2 infection. On the study more broadly: Sequencing used unsorted whole-blood bulk RNA, so chains lack pairing.

In the library, individual cDNA molecules carried attached unique molecular identifiers. In TCRdb, the 5' RACE reads were re-called with MiXCR into one record per CDR3 protein. Of tens of thousands of distinct CDR3 sequences in the sample, around 7.8% were seen once. At least ten counts were recorded for this clonotype. Sequences were obtained from whole blood. The origin of this receptor is an adult who was a healthcare worker with PCR-confirmed SARS-CoV-2 infection or an uninfected control (not recorded which).

This CDR3 is CASSLSPSYEQYF. The CDR3, as DNA: TGTGCCAGCAGTTTGTCACCGTCCTACGAGCAGTACTTC. The J gene is TRBJ2-7, the V gene TRBV28; unclear D gene. With 3 bases removed from V and 1 base from J, the gap between germline ends came to 7 bases. CDR1 is MDHEN, CDR2 SYDVKM, per germline. The CDR3 totals 13 residues.